These 18 T cell receptor beta chains were sequenced from one sample in a study of T cell repertoires in cytomegalovirus infection. TCRdb re-analysed the reads in MiXCR, keeping a single row per CDR3 protein. The data hold 570,000 or so distinct CDR3 sequences, with roughly 42% observed a single time. These TCRs are of unknown antigen specificity. This material consisted of cultured PBMCs, taken from culture after CMV antigen stimulation. These receptors came from a human donor in good health (CMV status not recorded). Some clones in this sample may be carry-over from other donors' samples.

This clonotype showed up just once. This chain links TRBV27 with TRBJ1-6, with a possible D match to TRBD1 (5 bases). The CDR3 extends over 17 amino acids. Trimming shortened V by 4 bases and J by 9 bases, and 22 bases separated the two germline ends. Germline V gene data show CDR1 as MNHEY and CDR2 as SMNVEV (reference sequence). The CDR3 DNA reads as TGTGCCAGCAGTTATGGGTTCGGGGCCGAAAGAAGTTCACCCCTCCACTTT. Encoded protein: CASSYGFGAERSSPLHF.

This chain connects TRBV7-2 to TRBJ2-2, with D perhaps TRBD2 (5 bases). The CDR3 totals 18 residues. The germline V and J ends were trimmed by 1 base and 4 bases, with 19 bases remaining between them. CDR1 SGHTA and CDR2 FQGNSA come from the germline V gene. The CDR3 is CASSLGLTGLRGTGELFF. The CDR3 DNA is TGTGCCAGCAGCTTAGGACTGACCGGACTCCGGGGCACCGGGGAGCTGTTTTTT.

V gene TRBV7-3 combines with J gene TRBJ1-6; D gene uncertain. Looked up from germline, CDR1 is SGHTA and CDR2 is FQGTGA. This CDR3 has 12 amino acids. Trimming removed 5 bases at V and 10 bases at J, with 9 bases between. The CDR3 protein is CASSAVDSPLHF. CDR3 bases: TGTGCCAGCAGCGCGGTGGACTCACCCCTCCACTTT.

This chain connects TRBV20-1 to TRBJ2-7; unclear D gene. V was pared by 5 bases and J by 0 bases, with 14 bases between. From germline, CDR1 is DFQATT and CDR2 SNEGSKA (reference sequence). The length of the CDR3 is 14 residues. The CDR3 sequence: CSALDFYSSYEQYF. CDR3 DNA: TGCAGTGCTCTCGACTTTTATAGCTCCTACGAGCAGTACTTC.

This clonotype was observed many times. The CDR3: CASSLGTGSTDTQYF. The CDR3 DNA sequence: TGTGCCAGCAGCTTAGGGACGGGGAGCACAGATACGCAGTATTTT. The rearrangement links TRBV7-2 to TRBJ2-3, with a possible D match to TRBD2 (5 bases). The germline V and J ends were trimmed by 1 base and 0 bases, with 8 bases remaining between them. This CDR3 has 15 residues. Germline lookup yields CDR1 SGHTA and CDR2 FQGNSA.

The V gene is TRBV7-2, the J gene TRBJ2-7; D may be TRBD2 (6 bases). The germline V and J ends were trimmed by 0 bases and 3 bases, with 21 bases remaining between them. Per the germline V gene, CDR1 is SGHTA and CDR2 is FQGNSA. The CDR3 runs 18 residues. The CDR3 loop reads CASSLARTTFFQVYEQYF. The CDR3 region has the DNA TGTGCCAGCAGCTTAGCACGGACTACCTTCTTTCAAGTCTACGAGCAGTACTTC.

The chain is built from TRBV11-2 and TRBJ1-6; D call uncertain. V was pared by 1 base and J by 4 bases, with 8 bases between. This CDR3 has 15 amino acids. Germline lookup yields CDR1 SGHAT and CDR2 FQNNGV. The CDR3 bases are TGTGCCAGCAGCTTAGTACATGCTTATAATTCACCCCTCCACTTT. Amino acid sequence: CASSLVHAYNSPLHF.

The chain has TRBV7-6 and TRBJ1-1, with no clear D. The CDR3 is made up of 16 amino acids. The ends were cut back, 0 bases at V and 3 bases at J, with 14 bases in the middle. Germline V gene lookup returns CDR1 SGHVS and CDR2 FNYEAQ. CDR3: CASSLAEGAIYTEAFF. CDR3 nucleotides: TGTGCCAGCAGCTTAGCGGAGGGAGCAATCTACACTGAAGCTTTCTTT.

The chain uses TRBV7-9 and TRBJ2-4; D unclear. The CDR3 is 12 residues long. Germline V gene lookup returns CDR1 SEHNR and CDR2 FQNEAQ (reference sequence). The germline V and J ends were trimmed by 1 base and 13 bases, with 11 bases remaining between them. The CDR3 loop reads CASSLGVANQYF. CDR3 bases: TGTGCCAGCAGCTTAGGGGTGGCTAACCAGTACTTC.

The chain uses TRBV27 and TRBJ1-2; TRBD1 agrees at 8 bases. The CDR3 loop spans 17 amino acids. CDR1 is MNHEY and CDR2 is SMNVEV in the germline V gene (reference sequence). V lost 4 bases, J lost 4 bases, and 14 bases stayed unmatched. The CDR3 here is CASSSLPVGQGAYGYTF. The CDR3 bases are TGTGCCAGCAGTTCCTTACCCGTCGGACAGGGAGCCTATGGCTACACCTTC.

This clonotype was seen many times. The genes are TRBV28 and TRBJ1-2, with D uncertain. This CDR3 comprises 16 residues. Germline-derived CDR1 and CDR2 are MDHEN and SYDVKM. Deletions cut 4 bases from V and 4 bases from J, with 19 bases between. DNA for the CDR3: TGTGCCAGCAGTTCCTTCCTGCAGGAGAGGATCTATGGCTACACCTTC. It yields the protein CASSSFLQERIYGYTF.

The CDR3 sequence: CASSLFFQGPYNEQFF. The DNA for the CDR3 is TGTGCCAGTAGTCTTTTCTTCCAAGGCCCCTACAATGAGCAGTTCTTC. The V gene is TRBV19, the J gene TRBJ2-1; D remains unclear. CDR1 is LNHDA, CDR2 SQIVND, per germline (reference sequence). V dropped 5 bases and J dropped 2 bases, with 16 bases sitting between them. This CDR3 comprises 16 residues. Full variable domain (outside the CDR3, taken from reference TRBV19 and TRBJ2-1): DGGITQSPKYLFRKEGQNVTLSCEQNLNHDAMYWYRQDPGQGLRLIYYSQIVNDFQKGDIAEGYSVSREKKESFPLTVTSAQKNPTAFYLCASSLFFQGPYNEQFFGPGTRLTVL.

This clonotype occurred a few times. The chain couples TRBV19 to TRBJ2-7; TRBD2 aligns across 8 bases. CDR1 and CDR2 from the germline V gene are LNHDA and SQIVND (reference sequence). Trimming at V came to 6 bases and at J to 5 bases, leaving 9 bases not matched to a gene. The CDR3 runs 14 residues. CDR3 nucleotides: TGTGCCAGTAGGACCGGTAGCGGGGAGGACGAGCAGTACTTC. Its translation is CASRTGSGEDEQYF. Full variable domain (rest looked up from reference TRBV19 and TRBJ2-7): DGGITQSPKYLFRKEGQNVTLSCEQNLNHDAMYWYRQDPGQGLRLIYYSQIVNDFQKGDIAEGYSVSREKKESFPLTVTSAQKNPTAFYLCASRTGSGEDEQYFGPGTRLTVT.

In its sample, this clonotype was seen a few times. V gene TRBV7-2 combines with J gene TRBJ2-5; no reliable D call. Germline-derived CDR1 and CDR2 are SGHTA and FQGNSA. This CDR3 spans 13 amino acids. With 2 bases removed from V and 5 bases from J, the gap between germline ends came to 9 bases. This chain's CDR3 is CASSLLSVETQYF. Here the CDR3 DNA reads TGTGCCAGCAGCTTATTAAGCGTGGAGACCCAGTACTTC.

A single count supports this clonotype. The V gene is TRBV7-2, the J gene TRBJ1-2, with 10 bases that match TRBD1. This CDR3 spans 15 amino acids. Trimming removed 6 bases from V and 6 bases from J; junction bases left unmatched: 10. Per the germline V gene, CDR1 is SGHTA and CDR2 is FQGNSA. CDR3 sequence (DNA): TGTGCCAGCAGAACCAGATCCGGGACAGGGGATGGCTACACCTTC. Its protein product is CASRTRSGTGDGYTF.

The chain carries TRBV6-2 or TRBV6-3 and TRBJ1-1; possible D gene TRBD1, 6 bases. Trimming removed 5 bases from V and 8 bases from J, with 12 bases in between. This CDR3 has 12 residues. Germline loops: CDR1 MNHEY, CDR2 SVGEGT. The CDR3 DNA sequence: TGTGCCAGCAGTCGGGACACGACCGAAGCTTTCTTT. Translation gives CASSRDTTEAFF.

This clonotype was found many times. The chain has TRBV7-2 and TRBJ2-7; TRBD2 matches 11 bases. The V gene end was trimmed by 5 bases and the J gene end by 2 bases; junction bases not matched to a gene: 5. The germline CDR1 and CDR2 sequences are SGHTA and FQGNSA. This CDR3 spans 15 amino acids. The CDR3 sequence: CASSTTSGGAYEQYF. The CDR3 nucleotides read TGTGCCAGCAGCACTACTAGCGGGGGAGCCTACGAGCAGTACTTC.

The sample holds a few counts of this clonotype. The chain has TRBV4-1 and TRBJ2-5, with TRBD1 matching 7 bases. Germline trimming cut 4 bases from V and 5 bases from J; bases unmatched to any gene: 7. The length of the CDR3 is 14 residues. The germline V gene encodes CDR1 MGHRA and CDR2 YSYEKL. CDR3 DNA: TGCGCCAGCAGCCCGCTACAGGGGCAGGAGACCCAGTACTTC. Translating it yields CASSPLQGQETQYF.